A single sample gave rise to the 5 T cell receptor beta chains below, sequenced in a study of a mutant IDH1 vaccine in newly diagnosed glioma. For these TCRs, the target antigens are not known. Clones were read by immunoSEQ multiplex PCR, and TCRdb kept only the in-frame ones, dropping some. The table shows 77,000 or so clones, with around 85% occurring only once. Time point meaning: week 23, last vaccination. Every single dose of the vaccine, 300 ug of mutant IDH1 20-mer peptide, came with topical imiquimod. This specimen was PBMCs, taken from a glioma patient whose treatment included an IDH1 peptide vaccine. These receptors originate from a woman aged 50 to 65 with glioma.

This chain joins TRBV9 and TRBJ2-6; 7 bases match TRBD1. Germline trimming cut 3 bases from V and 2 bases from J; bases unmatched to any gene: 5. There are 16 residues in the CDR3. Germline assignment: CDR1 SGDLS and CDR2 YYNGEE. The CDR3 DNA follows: TGTGCCAGCAGCGGACAGGGATCCCCTGGGGCCAACGTCCTGACTTTC. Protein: CASSGQGSPGANVLTF.

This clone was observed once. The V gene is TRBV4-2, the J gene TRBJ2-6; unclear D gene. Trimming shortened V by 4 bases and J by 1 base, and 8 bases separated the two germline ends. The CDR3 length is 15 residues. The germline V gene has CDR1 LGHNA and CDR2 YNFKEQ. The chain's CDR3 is CASSRDRSGANVLTF. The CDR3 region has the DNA TGTGCCAGCAGCCGGGATAGGTCTGGGGCCAACGTCCTGACTTTC.

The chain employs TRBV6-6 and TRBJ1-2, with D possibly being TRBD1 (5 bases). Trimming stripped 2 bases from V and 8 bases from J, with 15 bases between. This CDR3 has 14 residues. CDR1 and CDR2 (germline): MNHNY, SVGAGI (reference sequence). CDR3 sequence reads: CASSYTLGPGGYTF. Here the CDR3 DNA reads TGTGCCAGCAGTTACACCCTGGGACCGGGAGGCTACACCTTC.

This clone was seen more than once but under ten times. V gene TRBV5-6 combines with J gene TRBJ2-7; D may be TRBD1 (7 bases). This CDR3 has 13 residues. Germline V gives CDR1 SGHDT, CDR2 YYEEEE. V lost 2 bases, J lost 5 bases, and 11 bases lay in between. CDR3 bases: TGTGCCAGCAGCTTAGGAGGGGGCGACGAGCAGTACTTC. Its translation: CASSLGGGDEQYF.

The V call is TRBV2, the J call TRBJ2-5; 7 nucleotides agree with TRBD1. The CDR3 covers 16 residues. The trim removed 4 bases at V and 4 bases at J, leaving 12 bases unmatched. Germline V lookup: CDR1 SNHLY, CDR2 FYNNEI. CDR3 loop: CASSGDATGSAETQYF. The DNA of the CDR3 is TGTGCCAGCAGTGGAGACGCGACAGGGTCCGCAGAGACCCAGTACTTC.